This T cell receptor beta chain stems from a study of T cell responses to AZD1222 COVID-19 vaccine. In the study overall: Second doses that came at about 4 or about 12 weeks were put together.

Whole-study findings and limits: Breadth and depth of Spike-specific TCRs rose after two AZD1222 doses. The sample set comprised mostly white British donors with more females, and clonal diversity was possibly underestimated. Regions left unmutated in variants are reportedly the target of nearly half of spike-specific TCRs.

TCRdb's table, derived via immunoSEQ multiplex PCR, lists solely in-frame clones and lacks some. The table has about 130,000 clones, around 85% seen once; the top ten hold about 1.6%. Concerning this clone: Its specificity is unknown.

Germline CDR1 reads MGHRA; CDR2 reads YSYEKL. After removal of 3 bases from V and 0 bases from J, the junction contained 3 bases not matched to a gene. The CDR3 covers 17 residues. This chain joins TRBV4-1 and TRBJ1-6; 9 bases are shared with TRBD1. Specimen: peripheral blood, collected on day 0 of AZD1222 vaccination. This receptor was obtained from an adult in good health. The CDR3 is CASSQGQGYSYNSPLHF. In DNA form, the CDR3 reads TGCGCCAGCAGCCAGGGACAGGGATACTCCTATAATTCACCCCTCCACTTT.